The 14 T cell receptor beta chains given below trace back to one sample, sequenced in a study of blood T cell repertoires in COVID-19. Using immunoSEQ multiplex PCR, the repertoire was profiled, and TCRdb retains in-frame clones only, with some absent. This repertoire shows around 99,000 clones, 90% to 95% found once; its top ten account for approximately 1.3%. Sequenced material: peripheral blood. Every receptor here comes from a woman between 25 and 40 years old with acute or convalescent COVID-19.

This chain connects TRBV18 to TRBJ1-5, with D hard to call. CDR1 and CDR2 (germline): KGHSH, LQKENI. V lost 2 bases, J lost 4 bases, and 12 bases lay in between. This CDR3 is built from 15 residues. CDR3 in DNA: TGTGCCAGCTCACCAGACGGGGAATCGAATCAGCCCCAGCATTTT. This sequence encodes CASSPDGESNQPQHF.

The chain uses TRBV5-1 and TRBJ1-5; 8 positions agree with TRBD1. V lost 5 bases and J lost 9; bases outside the gene matches: 7. CDR1 is SGHRS and CDR2 is YFSETQ in the germline V gene. The CDR3 is 13 residues long. DNA of the CDR3: TGCGCCAGCAGGGAGGGACAGGAGCTGCCCCAGCATTTT. This translates into CASREGQELPQHF.

The rearrangement links TRBV28 to TRBJ1-5; D might be TRBD1 (5 bases). CDR1 is MDHEN, CDR2 SYDVKM, per germline. V was shortened by 8 bases and J by 3 bases, with 14 bases between the two germline ends. The CDR3 runs 14 residues. CDR3: CASGTPGSNQPQHF. As DNA, the CDR3 is TGTGCCAGCGGCACGCCAGGGTCCAATCAGCCCCAGCATTTT.

V gene TRBV2 combines with J gene TRBJ2-7; TRBD2 agrees at 14 bases. After removal of 6 bases from V and 0 bases from J, the junction contained 4 bases not matched to a gene. The germline V gene has CDR1 SNHLY and CDR2 FYNNEI. This CDR3 comprises 16 residues. The CDR3 region has the DNA TGTGCCAGCAGCCCAGGGACTAGCGGGGGCTCCTACGAGCAGTACTTC. Protein product: CASSPGTSGGSYEQYF. The whole variable domain, filled in from reference TRBV2 and TRBJ2-7, reads EPEVTQTPSHQVTQMGQEVILRCVPISNHLYFYWYRQILGQKVEFLVSFYNNEISEKSEIFDDQFSVERPDGSNFTLKIRSTKLEDSAMYFCASSPGTSGGSYEQYFGPGTRLTVT.

The chain carries TRBV28 and TRBJ1-5; D unclear. Looked up from germline, CDR1 is MDHEN and CDR2 is SYDVKM. The CDR3 covers 13 residues. The V and J ends lost 9 bases and 7 bases respectively, with 16 bases between them. The CDR3 spells CASGVGRGQPQHF. The CDR3 bases are TGTGCCAGTGGGGTGGGTAGAGGGCAGCCCCAGCATTTT.

V usage is TRBV7-3 and J usage is TRBJ1-2, with 9 bases identical to TRBD1. The CDR3 has 15 amino acids. Trimming cost V 3 bases and J 4 bases; bases outside gene matches: 6. Germline V gene sequence: CDR1 SGHTA, CDR2 FQGTGA. The CDR3 spells CASSFGGTGPYGYTF. CDR3 nucleotide sequence: TGTGCCAGCAGCTTCGGAGGGACAGGGCCCTATGGCTACACCTTC.

The chain employs TRBV7-2 and TRBJ1-3; tentatively, D is TRBD1 (6 bases). This CDR3 is built from 20 residues. Germline loops: CDR1 SGHTA, CDR2 FQGNSA. V was cut by 0 bases and J by 0 bases, with 21 bases left in between. This CDR3 reads CASSLARQDKLAYSGNTIYF. The CDR3 DNA follows: TGTGCCAGCAGCTTAGCCCGACAGGATAAGCTTGCGTACTCTGGAAACACCATATATTTT.

The V call is TRBV30, the J call TRBJ1-2, with 12 bases identical to TRBD1. The junction had 9 bases not matched to a gene; V was cut back by 2 bases and J by 8 bases. The CDR3 sequence is 15 residues long. Germline CDR1 GTSNPN, CDR2 SVGIG (reference sequence). The CDR3, as DNA: TGTGCCTGGAGTACCTTGGGACAGGGGGCGATCGGCTACACCTTC. Translated, it gives CAWSTLGQGAIGYTF.

Here the CDR3 DNA reads TGTGCCAGCAGTTATGGAGGGGTCTATGGCTACACCTTC. It yields the protein CASSYGGVYGYTF. The rearrangement joins TRBV6-5 to TRBJ1-2, with D perhaps TRBD1 (5 bases). Trimming shortened V by 3 bases and J by 4 bases, and 9 bases separated the two germline ends. The CDR3 runs to 13 residues. The germline CDR1 and CDR2 sequences are MNHEY and SVGAGI.

The chain has TRBV19 and TRBJ2-2; TRBD2 might be the D (6 bases). Between the trimmed V and J ends, which lost 6 bases and 5 bases, there was a span of 13 bases. The germline gives CDR1 LNHDA, CDR2 SQIVND (reference sequence). CDR3 length: 14 residues. The CDR3 region is CASRTREMTGELFF. In nucleotides, the CDR3 is TGTGCCAGTAGGACCCGGGAGATGACCGGGGAGCTGTTTTTT.

The chain links TRBV11-3 to TRBJ2-3; D remains unclear. CDR1 and CDR2 (germline): SGHNT, YENEEA. The CDR3 is made up of 14 amino acids. Trimming stripped 3 bases from V and 0 bases from J, with 7 bases between. The CDR3 DNA reads as TGTGCCAGCAGCTTCGGCAGGAGCACAGATACGCAGTATTTT. It is translated as CASSFGRSTDTQYF.

The J gene is TRBJ1-4, the V gene TRBV19, with TRBD1 matching 10 bases. The germline CDR1 and CDR2 sequences are LNHDA and SQIVND (reference sequence). The junction had 5 bases not matched to a gene; V was cut back by 7 bases and J by 6 bases. The CDR3 is 14 amino acids. The CDR3 here is CASNKGTGDEKLFF. The CDR3 DNA is TGTGCCAGTAATAAGGGGACAGGGGATGAAAAACTGTTTTTT.

This clone was recorded once. The chain recombines TRBV7-9 with TRBJ1-1; D not resolved. From germline, CDR1 is SEHNR and CDR2 FQNEAQ (reference sequence). Trimming took 3 bases from V and 2 from J, leaving 7 bases between them. There are 13 residues in the CDR3. The CDR3 DNA follows: TGTGCCAGCAGCTTTCTTCTAAACACTGAAGCTTTCTTT. Amino acid sequence: CASSFLLNTEAFF.

This sequence joins TRBV28 and TRBJ1-6, with 7 bases identical to TRBD1. The CDR3 runs 15 residues. V shed 6 bases, J shed 10 bases, and the junction held 12 bases outside the gene matches. Germline-derived CDR1 and CDR2 are MDHEN and SYDVKM. This chain's CDR3 is CASRSGQLTGSPLHF. In DNA form, the CDR3 reads TGTGCCAGCAGATCGGGACAGTTAACGGGGTCACCCCTCCACTTT.